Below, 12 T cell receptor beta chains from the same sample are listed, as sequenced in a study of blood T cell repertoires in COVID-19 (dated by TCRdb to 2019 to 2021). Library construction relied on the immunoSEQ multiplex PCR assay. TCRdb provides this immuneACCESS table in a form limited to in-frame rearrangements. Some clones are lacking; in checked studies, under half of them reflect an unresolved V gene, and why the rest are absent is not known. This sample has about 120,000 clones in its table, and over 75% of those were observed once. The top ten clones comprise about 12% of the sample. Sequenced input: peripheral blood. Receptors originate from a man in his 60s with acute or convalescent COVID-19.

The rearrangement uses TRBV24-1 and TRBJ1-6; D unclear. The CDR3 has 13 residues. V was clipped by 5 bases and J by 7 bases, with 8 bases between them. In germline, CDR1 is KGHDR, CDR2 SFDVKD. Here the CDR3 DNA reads TGTGCCACCAGTGCTCGGGAGAATTCACCCCTCCACTTT. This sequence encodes CATSARENSPLHF.

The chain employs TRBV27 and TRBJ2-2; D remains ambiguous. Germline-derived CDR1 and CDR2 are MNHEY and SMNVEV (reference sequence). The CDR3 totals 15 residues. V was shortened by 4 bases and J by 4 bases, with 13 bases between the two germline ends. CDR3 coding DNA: TGTGCCAGCAGTTACTCCTCTGGCGGCACCGGGGAGCTGTTTTTT. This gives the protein CASSYSSGGTGELFF.

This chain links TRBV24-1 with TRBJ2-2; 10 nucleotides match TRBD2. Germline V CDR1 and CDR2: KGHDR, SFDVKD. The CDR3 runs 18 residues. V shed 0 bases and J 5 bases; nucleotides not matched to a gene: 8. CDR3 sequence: CATSDLPLAGDKTGELFF. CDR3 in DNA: TGTGCCACCAGTGATTTGCCCCTAGCGGGAGACAAAACCGGGGAGCTGTTTTTT.

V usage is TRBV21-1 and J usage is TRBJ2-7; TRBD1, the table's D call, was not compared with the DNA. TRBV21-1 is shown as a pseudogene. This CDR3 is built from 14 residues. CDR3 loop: CASSNRVRGTEQYF. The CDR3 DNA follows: TGTGCCAGCAGCAACCGGGTCAGGGGTACCGAGCAGTACTTC.

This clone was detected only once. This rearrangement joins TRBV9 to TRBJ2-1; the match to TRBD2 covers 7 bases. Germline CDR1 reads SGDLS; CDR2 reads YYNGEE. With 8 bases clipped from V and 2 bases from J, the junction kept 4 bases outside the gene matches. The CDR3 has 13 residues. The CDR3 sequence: CASSSGTYNEQFF. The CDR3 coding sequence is TGTGCCAGTTCTAGCGGCACCTACAATGAGCAGTTCTTC.

CDR3: CASRDGQGSSFEQYF. The CDR3 DNA reads as TGTGCCAGCAGGGATGGACAGGGAAGTTCATTCGAGCAGTACTTC. V gene TRBV13 combines with J gene TRBJ2-7; the match to TRBD1 covers 8 bases. Trimming removed 6 bases from V and 6 bases from J; junction bases left unmatched: 13. The CDR3 length is 15 residues. Germline CDR1 and CDR2: PRHDT and FYEKMQ (reference sequence).

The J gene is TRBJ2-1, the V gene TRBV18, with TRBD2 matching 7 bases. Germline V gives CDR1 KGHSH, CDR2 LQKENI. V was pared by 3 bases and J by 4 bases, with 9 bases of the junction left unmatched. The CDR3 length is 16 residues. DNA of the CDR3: TGTGCCAGCTCACCCCCCCGGGGCGGGAGATACAATGAGCAGTTCTTC. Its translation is CASSPPRGGRYNEQFF.

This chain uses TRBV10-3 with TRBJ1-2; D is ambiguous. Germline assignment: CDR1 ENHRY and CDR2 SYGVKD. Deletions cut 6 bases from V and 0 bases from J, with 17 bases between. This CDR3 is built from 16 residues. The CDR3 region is CAISDLALFANYGYTF. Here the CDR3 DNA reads TGTGCCATCAGCGACCTAGCCCTATTTGCTAACTATGGCTACACCTTC.

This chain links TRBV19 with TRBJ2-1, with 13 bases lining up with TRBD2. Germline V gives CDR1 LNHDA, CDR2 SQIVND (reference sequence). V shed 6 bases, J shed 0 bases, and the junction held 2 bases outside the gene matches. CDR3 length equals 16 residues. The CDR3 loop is CASRTSGGSSYNEQFF. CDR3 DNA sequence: TGTGCCAGTAGGACTAGCGGGGGGAGCTCCTACAATGAGCAGTTCTTC.

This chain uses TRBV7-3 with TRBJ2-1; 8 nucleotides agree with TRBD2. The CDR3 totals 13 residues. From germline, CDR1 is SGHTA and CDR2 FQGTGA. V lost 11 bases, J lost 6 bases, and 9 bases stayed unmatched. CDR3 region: CASGTRNPNEQFF. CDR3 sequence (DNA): TGTGCCTCCGGGACTAGGAATCCCAATGAGCAGTTCTTC.

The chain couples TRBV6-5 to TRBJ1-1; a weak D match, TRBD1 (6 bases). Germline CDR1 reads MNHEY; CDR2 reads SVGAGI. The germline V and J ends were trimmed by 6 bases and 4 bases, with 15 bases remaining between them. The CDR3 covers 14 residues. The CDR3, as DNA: TGTGCCAGCAGGCGACTAACAGGGATCACTGAAGCTTTCTTT. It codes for CASRRLTGITEAFF.

CDR3 sequence reads: CASSYPAGIQETQYF. Written as DNA, the CDR3 is TGTGCCAGCAGTTACCCGGCGGGTATTCAAGAGACCCAGTACTTC. The gene calls are TRBV6-2 or TRBV6-3 and TRBJ2-5, with D possibly TRBD2 on 5 matching bases. V shed 2 bases and J shed 2 bases, with 12 bases lying between them. Germline loops: CDR1 MNHEY, CDR2 SVGEGT. CDR3 length: 15 residues.